Below are 11 T cell receptor beta chains sequenced from a single sample in a study of T cell responses to AZD1222 COVID-19 vaccine. Clones were sequenced by immunoSEQ multiplex PCR, and TCRdb holds only the in-frame ones, with some missing. The sample lists 80,000 to 85,000 clones; approximately 90% were seen once. Specimen: peripheral blood, collected 28 days after the second AZD1222 dose. These TCRs come from an adult who received the AZD1222 COVID-19 vaccine.

The chain couples TRBV4-3 to TRBJ2-7; a possible D gene is TRBD2 (5 bases). The V end was cut by 1 base, the J end by 2 bases, with 15 bases between. The CDR3 sequence is 16 residues long. Per germline, CDR1 LGHNA and CDR2 YSLEER. For the CDR3, the DNA is TGCGCCAGCAGCCAAGGGGCAACGGGATATACCTACGAGCAGTACTTC. Its protein product is CASSQGATGYTYEQYF.

The chain joins TRBV9 to TRBJ1-3, with D unclear. Per germline, CDR1 SGDLS and CDR2 YYNGEE. Trimming left V 3 bases short and J 0 bases short, with 10 bases between. The length of the CDR3 is 15 residues. CDR3 DNA sequence: TGTGCCAGCAGCGATAACAACCTCTCTGGAAACACCATATATTTT. This encodes CASSDNNLSGNTIYF. The full variable domain, in which reference TRBV9 and TRBJ1-3 provide the parts outside the CDR3, is DSGVTQTPKHLITATGQRVTLRCSPRSGDLSVYWYQQSLDQGLQFLIQYYNGEERAKGNILERFSAQQFPDLHSELNLSSLELGDSALYFCASSDNNLSGNTIYFGEGSWLTVV.

The V gene is TRBV5-6, the J gene TRBJ2-7, with D perhaps matching TRBD2 (5 bases). V lost 1 base to trimming and J lost 4 bases, with 9 bases between them. The length of the CDR3 is 13 residues. Germline loops: CDR1 SGHDT, CDR2 YYEEEE. CDR3 DNA: TGTGCCAGCAGCTTGTTCCGGGGTTACGAGCAGTACTTC. Translating gives CASSLFRGYEQYF.

The rearrangement joins TRBV19 to TRBJ2-2; D remains unclear. Germline V gene data show CDR1 as LNHDA and CDR2 as SQIVND (reference sequence). This CDR3 spans 14 amino acids. The V gene lost 5 bases and the J gene lost 1 base, with 8 bases spanning the gap. The CDR3 protein is CASSEWGNTGELFF. CDR3 in DNA: TGTGCCAGTAGTGAATGGGGGAACACCGGGGAGCTGTTTTTT.

The chain uses TRBV11-2 and TRBJ2-1; D may be TRBD1 or TRBD2 (6 bases each). The CDR3 sequence is 11 residues long. The germline CDR1 and CDR2 sequences are SGHAT and FQNNGV. V lost 8 bases to trimming and J lost 10 bases, with 12 bases between them. The CDR3 here is CASLLGGEQFF. DNA of the CDR3: TGTGCCAGCCTGCTAGGGGGGGAGCAGTTCTTC.

The CDR3 region is CASSLDGAGELFF. The CDR3, as DNA: TGCGCCAGCAGCTTGGATGGGGCCGGGGAGCTGTTTTTT. The chain carries TRBV5-1 and TRBJ2-2; D uncertain. From germline, CDR1 is SGHRS and CDR2 YFSETQ. The CDR3 has 13 amino acids. V lost 0 bases to trimming and J lost 6 bases, with 6 bases between them. Based on the CDR3 plus reference TRBV5-1 and TRBJ2-2, the full variable domain is KAGVTQTPRYLIKTRGQQVTLSCSPISGHRSVSWYQQTPGQGLQFLFEYFSETQRNKGNFPGRFSGRQFSNSRSEMNVSTLELGDSALYLCASSLDGAGELFFGEGSRLTVL.

The chain employs TRBV7-9 and TRBJ2-1; 7 nucleotides match TRBD2. J was trimmed by 8 bases and V by 7 bases; bases with no gene match: 2. Germline loops: CDR1 SEHNR, CDR2 FQNEAQ (reference sequence). The CDR3 is made up of 11 amino acids. CDR3 sequence: CASTGGDEQFF. CDR3 in DNA: TGTGCCAGCACGGGGGGAGATGAGCAGTTCTTC.

The chain links TRBV19 to TRBJ1-6; D might be TRBD1 (5 bases). V was pared by 5 bases and J by 6 bases, with 17 bases between. Germline V gene lookup returns CDR1 LNHDA and CDR2 SQIVND (reference sequence). The CDR3 has 16 amino acids. The CDR3 spells CASSQTTGRTNSPLHF. The CDR3, as DNA: TGTGCCAGTAGTCAAACGACGGGACGGACTAATTCACCCCTCCACTTT. The variable domain in full, completed from reference TRBV19 and TRBJ1-6, reads DGGITQSPKYLFRKEGQNVTLSCEQNLNHDAMYWYRQDPGQGLRLIYYSQIVNDFQKGDIAEGYSVSREKKESFPLTVTSAQKNPTAFYLCASSQTTGRTNSPLHFGNGTRLTVT.

The V call is TRBV28, the J call TRBJ2-2, with 8 nucleotides matching TRBD1. Unmatched junction bases numbered 5, after V lost 4 bases and J lost 7 bases. Germline lookup yields CDR1 MDHEN and CDR2 SYDVKM. The CDR3 length is 14 residues. CDR3 residues: CASSSRGLGGELFF. For the CDR3, the DNA is TGTGCCAGCAGTTCCAGGGGGCTGGGCGGGGAGCTGTTTTTT.

The V and J genes are TRBV20-1 and TRBJ2-2, with D maybe TRBD1 (6 bases). V dropped 3 bases and J dropped 0 bases, with 14 bases sitting between them. CDR1 is DFQATT, CDR2 SNEGSKA, per germline (reference sequence). This CDR3 is built from 16 residues. The CDR3 DNA reads as TGCAGTGCTAGTGAGGGGGACAAAGCGAACACCGGGGAGCTGTTTTTT. Its protein is CSASEGDKANTGELFF.

This chain joins TRBV6-1 and TRBJ1-1; D is unresolved. Trimming removed 2 bases from V and 9 bases from J, with 19 bases in between. Germline loops: CDR1 MNHNS, CDR2 SASEGT. The CDR3 is 15 amino acids. CDR3 in DNA: TGTGCCAGCAGTGAATACCTGTTTGGTCCGGATAAAGCTTTCTTT. This codes for CASSEYLFGPDKAFF.